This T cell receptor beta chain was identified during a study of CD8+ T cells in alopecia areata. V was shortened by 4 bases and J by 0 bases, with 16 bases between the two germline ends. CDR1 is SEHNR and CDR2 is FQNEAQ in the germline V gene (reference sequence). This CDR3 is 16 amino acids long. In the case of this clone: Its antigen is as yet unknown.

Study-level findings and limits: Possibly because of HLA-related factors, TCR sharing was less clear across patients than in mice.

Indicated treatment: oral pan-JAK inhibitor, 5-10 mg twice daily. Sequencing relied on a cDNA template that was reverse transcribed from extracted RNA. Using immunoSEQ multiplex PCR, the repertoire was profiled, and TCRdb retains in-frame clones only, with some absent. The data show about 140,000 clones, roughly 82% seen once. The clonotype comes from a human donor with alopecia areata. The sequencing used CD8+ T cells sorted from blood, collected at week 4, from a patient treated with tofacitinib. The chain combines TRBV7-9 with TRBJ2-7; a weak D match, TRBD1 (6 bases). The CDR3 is CASSYTRQESSYEQYF. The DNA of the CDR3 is TGTGCCAGCAGCTACACCCGACAGGAGAGCTCCTACGAGCAGTACTTC.